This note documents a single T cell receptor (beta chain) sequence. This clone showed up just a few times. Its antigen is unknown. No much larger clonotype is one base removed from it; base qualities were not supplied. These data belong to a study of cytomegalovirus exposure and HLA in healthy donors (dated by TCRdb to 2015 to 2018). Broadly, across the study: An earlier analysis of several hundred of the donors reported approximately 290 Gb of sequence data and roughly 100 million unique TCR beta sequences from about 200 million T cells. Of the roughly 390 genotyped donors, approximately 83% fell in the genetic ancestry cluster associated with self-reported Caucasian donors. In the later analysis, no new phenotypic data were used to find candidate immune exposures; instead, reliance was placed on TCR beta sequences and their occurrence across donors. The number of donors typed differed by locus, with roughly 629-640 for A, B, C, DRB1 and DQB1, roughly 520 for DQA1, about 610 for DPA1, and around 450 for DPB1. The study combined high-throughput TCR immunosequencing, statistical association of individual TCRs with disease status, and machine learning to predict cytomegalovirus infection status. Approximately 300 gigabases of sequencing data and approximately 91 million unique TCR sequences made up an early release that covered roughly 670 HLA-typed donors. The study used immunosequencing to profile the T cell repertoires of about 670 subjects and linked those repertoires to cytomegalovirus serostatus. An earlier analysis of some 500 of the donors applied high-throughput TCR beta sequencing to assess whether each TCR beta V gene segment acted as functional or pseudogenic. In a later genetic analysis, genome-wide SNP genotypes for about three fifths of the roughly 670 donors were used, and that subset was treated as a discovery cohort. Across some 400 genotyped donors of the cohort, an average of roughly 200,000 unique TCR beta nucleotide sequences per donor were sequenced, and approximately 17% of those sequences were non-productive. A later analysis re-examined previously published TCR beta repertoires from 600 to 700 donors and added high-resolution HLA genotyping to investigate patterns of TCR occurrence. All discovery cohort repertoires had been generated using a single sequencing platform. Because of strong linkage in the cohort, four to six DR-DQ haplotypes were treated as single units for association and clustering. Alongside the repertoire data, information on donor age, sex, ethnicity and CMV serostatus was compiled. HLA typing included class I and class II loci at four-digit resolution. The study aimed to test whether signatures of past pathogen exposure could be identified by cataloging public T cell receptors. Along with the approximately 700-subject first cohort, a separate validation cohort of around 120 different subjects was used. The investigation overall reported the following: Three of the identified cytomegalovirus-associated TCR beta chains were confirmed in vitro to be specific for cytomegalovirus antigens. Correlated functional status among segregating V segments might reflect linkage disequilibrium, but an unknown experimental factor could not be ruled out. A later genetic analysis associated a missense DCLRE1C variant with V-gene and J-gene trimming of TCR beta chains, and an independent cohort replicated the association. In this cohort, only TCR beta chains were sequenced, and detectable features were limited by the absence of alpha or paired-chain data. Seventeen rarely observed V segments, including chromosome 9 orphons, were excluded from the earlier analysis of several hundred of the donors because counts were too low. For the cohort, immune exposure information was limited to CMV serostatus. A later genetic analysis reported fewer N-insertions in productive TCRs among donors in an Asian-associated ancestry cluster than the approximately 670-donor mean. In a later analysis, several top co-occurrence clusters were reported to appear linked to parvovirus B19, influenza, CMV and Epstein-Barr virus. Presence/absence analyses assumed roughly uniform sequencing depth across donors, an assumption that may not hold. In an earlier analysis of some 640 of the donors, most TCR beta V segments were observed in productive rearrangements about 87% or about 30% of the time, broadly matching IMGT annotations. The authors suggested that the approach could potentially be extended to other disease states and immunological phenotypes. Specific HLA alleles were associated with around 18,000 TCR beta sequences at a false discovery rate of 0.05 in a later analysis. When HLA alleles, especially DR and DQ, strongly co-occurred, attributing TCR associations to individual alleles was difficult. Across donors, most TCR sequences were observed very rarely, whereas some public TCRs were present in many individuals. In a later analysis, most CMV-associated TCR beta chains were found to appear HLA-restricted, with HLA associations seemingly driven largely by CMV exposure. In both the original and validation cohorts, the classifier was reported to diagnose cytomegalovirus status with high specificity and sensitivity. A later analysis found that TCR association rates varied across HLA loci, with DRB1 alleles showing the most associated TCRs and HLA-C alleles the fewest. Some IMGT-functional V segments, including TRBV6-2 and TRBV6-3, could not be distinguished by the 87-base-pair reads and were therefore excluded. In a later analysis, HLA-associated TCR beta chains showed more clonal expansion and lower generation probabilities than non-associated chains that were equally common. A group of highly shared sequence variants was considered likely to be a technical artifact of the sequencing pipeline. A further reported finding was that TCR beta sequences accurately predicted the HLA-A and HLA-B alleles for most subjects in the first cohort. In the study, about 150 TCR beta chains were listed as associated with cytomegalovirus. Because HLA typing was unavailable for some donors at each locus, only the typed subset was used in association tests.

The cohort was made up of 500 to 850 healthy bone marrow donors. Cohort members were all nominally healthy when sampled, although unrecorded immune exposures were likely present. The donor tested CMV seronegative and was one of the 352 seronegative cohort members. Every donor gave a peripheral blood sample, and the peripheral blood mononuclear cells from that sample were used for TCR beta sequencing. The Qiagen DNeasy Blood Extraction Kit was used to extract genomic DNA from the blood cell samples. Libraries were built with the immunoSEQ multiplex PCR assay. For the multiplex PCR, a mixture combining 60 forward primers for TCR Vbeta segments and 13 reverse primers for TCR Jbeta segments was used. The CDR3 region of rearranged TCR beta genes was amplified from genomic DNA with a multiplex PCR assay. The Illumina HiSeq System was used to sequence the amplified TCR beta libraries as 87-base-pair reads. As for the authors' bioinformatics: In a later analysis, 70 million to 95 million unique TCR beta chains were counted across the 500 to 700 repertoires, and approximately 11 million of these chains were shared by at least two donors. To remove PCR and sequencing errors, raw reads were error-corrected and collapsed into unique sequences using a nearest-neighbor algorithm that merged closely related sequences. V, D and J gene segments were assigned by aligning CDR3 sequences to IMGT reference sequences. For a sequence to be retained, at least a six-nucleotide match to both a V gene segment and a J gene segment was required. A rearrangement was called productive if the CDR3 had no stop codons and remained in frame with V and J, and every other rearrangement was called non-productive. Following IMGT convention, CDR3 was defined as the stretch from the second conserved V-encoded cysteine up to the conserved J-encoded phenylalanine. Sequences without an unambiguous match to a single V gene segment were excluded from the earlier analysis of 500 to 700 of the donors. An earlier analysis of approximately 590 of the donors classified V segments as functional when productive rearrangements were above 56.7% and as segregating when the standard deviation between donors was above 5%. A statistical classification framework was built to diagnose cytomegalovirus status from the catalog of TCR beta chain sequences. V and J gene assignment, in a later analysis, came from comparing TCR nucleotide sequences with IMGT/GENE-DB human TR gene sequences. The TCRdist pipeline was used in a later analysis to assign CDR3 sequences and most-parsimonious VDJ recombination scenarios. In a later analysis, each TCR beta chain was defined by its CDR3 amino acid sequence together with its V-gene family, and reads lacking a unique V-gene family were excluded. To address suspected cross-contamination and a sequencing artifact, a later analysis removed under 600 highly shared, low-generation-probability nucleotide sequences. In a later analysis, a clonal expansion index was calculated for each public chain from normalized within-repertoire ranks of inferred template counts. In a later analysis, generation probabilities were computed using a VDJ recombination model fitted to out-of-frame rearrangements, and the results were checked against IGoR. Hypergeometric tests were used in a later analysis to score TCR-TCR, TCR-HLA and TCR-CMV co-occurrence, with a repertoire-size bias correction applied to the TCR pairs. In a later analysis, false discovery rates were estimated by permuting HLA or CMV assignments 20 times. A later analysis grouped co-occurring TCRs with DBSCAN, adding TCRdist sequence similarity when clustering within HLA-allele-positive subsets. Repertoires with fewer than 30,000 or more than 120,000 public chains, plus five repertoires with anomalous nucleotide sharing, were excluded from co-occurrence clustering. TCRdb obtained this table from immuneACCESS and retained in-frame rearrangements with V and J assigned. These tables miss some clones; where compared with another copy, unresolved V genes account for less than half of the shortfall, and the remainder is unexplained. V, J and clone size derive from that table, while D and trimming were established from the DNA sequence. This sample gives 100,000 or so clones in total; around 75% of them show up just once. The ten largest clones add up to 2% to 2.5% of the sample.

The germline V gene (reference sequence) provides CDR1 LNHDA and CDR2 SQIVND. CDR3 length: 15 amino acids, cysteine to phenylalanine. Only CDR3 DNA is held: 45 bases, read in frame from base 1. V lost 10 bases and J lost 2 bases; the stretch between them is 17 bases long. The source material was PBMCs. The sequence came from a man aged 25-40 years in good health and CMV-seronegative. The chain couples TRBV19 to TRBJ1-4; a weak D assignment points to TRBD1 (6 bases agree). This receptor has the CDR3 CATKQGWRTNEKLFF. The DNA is TGTGCCACAAAACAGGGATGGAGGACTAATGAAAAACTGTTTTTT. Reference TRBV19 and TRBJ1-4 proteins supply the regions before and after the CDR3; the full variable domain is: DGGITQSPKYLFRKEGQNVTLSCEQNLNHDAMYWYRQDPGQGLRLIYYSQIVNDFQKGDIAEGYSVSREKKESFPLTVTSAQKNPTAFYLCATKQGWRTNEKLFFGSGTQLSVL.